The present T cell receptor beta chain was sequenced within a study of blood T cell repertoires in COVID-19. Per germline, CDR1 MDHEN and CDR2 SYDVKM. The CDR3 is 14 residues long. Trimming removed 6 bases from V and 7 bases from J, with 15 bases in between. Libraries were prepared by immunoSEQ multiplex PCR; TCRdb keeps only in-frame clonotypes and omits some of them. Here the sample spans nearly 400,000 clones, under 90% being singletons. This clone showed up just a few times. This sequence originates from a woman in her 30s who had recovered from COVID-19. The V and J genes are TRBV28 and TRBJ2-2; possibly TRBD2 for D (5 bases). Sequencing was carried out using PBMCs or T cells enriched from blood (not recorded which). The CDR3 loop is CASSPSGRFGELFF. In DNA form, the CDR3 reads TGTGCCAGCAGCCCCTCGGGGAGATTCGGGGAGCTGTTTTTT.